Listed below are T cell receptor beta chains from one sample, sequenced in a study of T cells in Graves' hyperthyroidism and ophthalmopathy. TCRdb reprocessed the multiplex PCR reads with MiXCR, giving one entry per CDR3 protein. The sample has roughly 650,000 distinct CDR3 sequences, 16% seen once. Sequenced input: blood. Source of these receptors: a woman in her thirties or forties with Graves' ophthalmopathy. Both conserved end residues are part of each CDR3.

V	CDR3
TRBV18	CASSLNIQGAAYNEQFF
TRBV19	CASSIPGQGSHQPQHF
TRBV11-2	CASSPGRGSHNEQFF
TRBV28	CASSLSTGVPLEQYF
TRBV20-1	CSAAKGENTQYF
TRBV11-2	CASSSLGETVEAFF
TRBV19	CASSKGQISNQPQHF
TRBV30	CAWTGARGYTF
TRBV3-1	CASSQDGRGDEKLFF
TRBV6-1	CASRRPGNSGNTIYF
TRBV28	CASGDPEGETQYF
TRBV2	CASSEASLAGNEQFF
TRBV28	CACNSWSFGQNTEAFF
TRBV27	CASSLSGQGGGYTF
TRBV6-1	CASGSSGQPFRNSPLHF
TRBV7-9	CASSYGRMSYNEQFF
TRBV28	CASSQPREAPVQYF
TRBV9	CASSVGTGAPYEQYF
TRBV20-1	CSATSPQGRIGYTF
TRBV20-1	CSARGGSVVGTNEQFF
TRBV6-1	CASSGRGDTDTQYF
TRBV2	CASRPGLAGPRDTQYF
TRBV12-3/TRBV12-4	CASSSSLRDSPLHF
TRBV5-1	CASSLSGQREETQYF
TRBV5-1	CASSSTGVRGTEAFF
TRBV4-1	CASSQEGFGTDTQYF
TRBV20-1	CSVSPQGLRGYTF
TRBV19	CASSAQDRDEQYF
TRBV19	CATTEPLQPQHF
TRBV5-6	CASSLASGQAYEQYF
TRBV18	CASSPRSGTGQETQYF
TRBV20-1	CSARKSIRIANEQFF
TRBV28	CASSLFRTGLSYEQYF
TRBV20-1	CSARGAGTDAYGYTF
TRBV7-3	CASSRTRGISYNEQFF
TRBV7-2	CASSLMTSRGELFF
TRBV6-1	CASSEAQGNYGYTF
TRBV2	CASSYRDNCNEQFF
TRBV7-9	CASSRGTGNSPLHF
TRBV7-2	CASSPTTGDYGYTF
TRBV6-1	CASSRLTGTGREDEQFF
TRBV6-1	CASSEVGGRNVNEQFF
TRBV4-1	CASSQVLDRGKGQFF
TRBV28	CASRSPLADTQYF
TRBV6-7	CAGGRNTGELFF
TRBV2	CASSDTSGGAVDTQYF
TRBV2	CASRGGGTDYLKFYNEQFF
TRBV20-1	CSARSTESYEQYF
TRBV6-5	CASSYSSAGASYNEQFF
TRBV10-3	CAISGGSQGNEQFF
TRBV6-1	CASSEPGQNSMPYGYTF
TRBV11-2	CASSPRHAQGPNYEQYF
TRBV15	CATSRGGLGEKLFF
TRBV27	CASSLQTTGRGEQYF
TRBV7-9	CASSGSGRGGDSYSYNEQFF